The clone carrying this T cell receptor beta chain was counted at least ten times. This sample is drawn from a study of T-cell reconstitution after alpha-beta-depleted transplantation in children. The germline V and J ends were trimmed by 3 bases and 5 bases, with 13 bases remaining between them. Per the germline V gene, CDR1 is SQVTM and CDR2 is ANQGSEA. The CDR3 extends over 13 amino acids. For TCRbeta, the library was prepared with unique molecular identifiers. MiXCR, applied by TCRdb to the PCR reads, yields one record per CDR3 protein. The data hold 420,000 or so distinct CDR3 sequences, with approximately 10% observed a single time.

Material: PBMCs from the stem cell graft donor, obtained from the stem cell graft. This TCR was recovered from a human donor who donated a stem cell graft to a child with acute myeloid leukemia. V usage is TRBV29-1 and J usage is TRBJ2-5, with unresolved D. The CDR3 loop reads CSVEVGFGETQYF. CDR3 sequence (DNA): TGCAGCGTTGAGGTGGGATTCGGGGAGACCCAGTACTTC.